These T cell receptor beta chains were read from a single sample in a study of cytomegalovirus exposure and HLA in healthy donors. Here immunoSEQ multiplex PCR was the method, and the copy in TCRdb shows in-frame clones only, minus some. The table has about 160,000 clones, roughly 71% seen once. Sample: PBMCs. The receptor set was obtained from a male donor in good health and CMV-seropositive. CDR3s include the opening cysteine and the closing phenylalanine or tryptophan. The D gene is left open where the match is weak. The size entry is marked missing in some rows and otherwise reads once, few, many or a size class.

CDR3 | DNA | D | J | V | size
CAWSAAAFNEKLFF | TGTGCCTGGAGTGCTGCGGCGTTTAATGAAAAACTGTTTTTT | - | TRBJ1-4 | TRBV30 | once
CASSSYRGVNTEAFF | TGTGCCAGCAGCTCTTACAGGGGAGTAAACACTGAAGCTTTCTTT | TRBD1 | TRBJ1-1 | TRBV28 | -
CASSVGGGRRTDTQYF | TGTGCCAGCAGCGTAGGCGGGGGGCGACGTACAGATACGCAGTATTTT | TRBD2 | TRBJ2-3 | TRBV9 | -
CSVGISGAAKNIQYF | TGCAGCGTTGGGATTAGCGGGGCAGCCAAAAACATTCAGTACTTC | TRBD2 | TRBJ2-4 | TRBV29-1 | -
CASSGGGSVDTQYF | TGTGCCAGCAGCGGGGGGGGTTCCGTAGATACGCAGTATTTT | TRBD2 | TRBJ2-3 | TRBV9 | -
CAWSSTGGEQYF | TGTGCCTGGAGTTCCACCGGGGGCGAGCAGTACTTC | - | TRBJ2-7 | TRBV30 | few
CASSRGLHTGELFF | TGTGCCAGCTCTAGGGGGCTTCACACCGGGGAGCTGTTTTTT | TRBD1 | TRBJ2-2 | TRBV6-5 | few
CASSLAGENSPLHF | TGTGCCAGCAGCTTAGCAGGGGAAAATTCACCCCTCCACTTT | - | TRBJ1-6 | TRBV7-2 | -
CASSPGQGARYGYTF | TGTGCCAGCAGCCCCGGACAGGGGGCGCGGTATGGCTACACCTTC | TRBD1 | TRBJ1-2 | TRBV7-9 | -
CASSDETSGGANVLTF | TGTGCCAGCAGTGACGAGACCTCGGGAGGGGCCAACGTCCTGACTTTC | - | TRBJ2-6 | TRBV25-1 | -
CASSVRLDNEQYF | TGCGCCAGCAGCGTCCGACTAGATAACGAGCAGTACTTC | - | TRBJ2-7 | TRBV4-3 | -
CASSEQGASYEQYF | TGTGCCAGCAGTGAACAGGGGGCCTCCTACGAGCAGTACTTC | TRBD1 | TRBJ2-7 | TRBV2 | -
CASSIGQGINTGELFF | TGTGCCAGCAGCATCGGACAGGGAATTAACACCGGGGAGCTGTTTTTT | TRBD1 | TRBJ2-2 | TRBV7-8 | -
CASRVQGTGNYGYTF | TGCGCCAGCAGGGTGCAAGGGACAGGGAACTATGGCTACACCTTC | TRBD1 | TRBJ1-2 | TRBV5-1 | -
CASSLSGVRGGCEQYF | TGTGCCAGCAGTTTATCAGGAGTTCGTGGGGGGTGCGAGCAGTACTTC | - | TRBJ2-7 | TRBV27 | -
CASSEARQGADSPLHF | TGTGCCAGCAGTGAAGCAAGGCAGGGGGCGGATTCACCCCTCCACTTT | TRBD1 | TRBJ1-6 | TRBV25-1 | -
CARGGEQYF | TGTGCCAGGGGGGGGGAGCAGTACTTC | - | TRBJ2-5 | TRBV21-1 | -
CASSLRGSRAYNEQFF | TGTGCCAGCAGTTTACGGGGGTCAAGGGCCTACAATGAGCAGTTCTTC | - | TRBJ2-1 | TRBV28 | once
CASSPQGAITEAFF | TGTGCCAGCTCACCACAGGGGGCGATCACTGAAGCTTTCTTT | TRBD1 | TRBJ1-1 | TRBV18 | -
CASSSGLAQETQYF | TGTGCCAGCAGCTCGGGACTAGCCCAAGAGACCCAGTACTTC | TRBD2 | TRBJ2-5 | TRBV5-4 | -
CASSLARGGTGELFF | TGCGCCAGCAGCTTGGCGCGGGGGGGCACCGGGGAGCTGTTTTTT | TRBD2 | TRBJ2-2 | TRBV5-1 | once
CASSFSGGGYTF | TGTGCCAGCAGTTTTTCAGGGGGTGGCTACACCTTC | TRBD1 | TRBJ1-2 | TRBV27 | -
CASSIGAGGRQPQHF | TGTGCCAGTAGTATTGGAGCGGGGGGCCGGCAGCCCCAGCATTTT | - | TRBJ1-5 | TRBV19 | -
CASSPDSSAYEQYF | TGTGCCAGCAGTCCGGACAGCTCGGCCTACGAGCAGTACTTC | - | TRBJ2-7 | TRBV6-5 | -
CASSSQGYGYTF | TGTGCCAGCAGCTCCCAGGGGTATGGCTACACCTTC | - | TRBJ1-2 | TRBV9 | once
CASSQDPGTGDTEAFF | TGTGCCAGCAGCCAGGATCCCGGGACAGGGGACACTGAAGCTTTCTTT | TRBD1 | TRBJ1-1 | TRBV4-2 | few
CASSRGASYEQYF | TGCGCCAGCAGCCGGGGGGCGTCCTACGAGCAGTACTTC | - | TRBJ2-7 | TRBV5-1 | -
CASSVGTGGLTQYF | TGTGCCAGCAGCGTAGGGACAGGGGGATTGACCCAGTACTTC | TRBD1 | TRBJ2-5 | TRBV9 | -
CATSRDIDREDTEASF | TGTGCCACCAGCAGAGATATCGACAGGGAGGACACTGAAGCTTCCTTT | TRBD1 | TRBJ1-1 | TRBV15 | -
CASSAAGGNYEQFF | TGCGCCAGCAGCGCAGCGGGGGGGAACTATGAGCAGTTCTTC | TRBD2 | TRBJ2-1 | TRBV4-1 | -
CASSLPGAREQYF | TGTGCCAGTAGTCTACCAGGGGCGCGAGAGCAGTACTTC | - | TRBJ2-7 | TRBV19 | -
CASSGTSGGGELFF | TGTGCCAGTTCAGGGACTAGCGGCGGCGGGGAGCTGTTTTTT | TRBD2 | TRBJ2-2 | TRBV6-4 | -
CASKLGGSKTQYF | TGTGCCAGCAAACTAGGGGGCAGTAAGACCCAGTACTTC | TRBD1 | TRBJ2-5 | TRBV7-9 | -
CASSEIRGGVGETQYF | TGTGCCAGCAGTGAAATTCGCGGGGGAGTCGGAGAGACCCAGTACTTC | TRBD2 | TRBJ2-5 | TRBV6-1 | -
CASSPNLPYEQYF | TGTGCCAGTAGTCCTAATCTCCCCTACGAGCAGTACTTC | - | TRBJ2-7 | TRBV19 | -
CASSRGRGASYEQYF | TGTGCCAGCAGCCGTGGGCGGGGAGCCTCCTACGAGCAGTACTTC | - | TRBJ2-7 | TRBV7-9 | -
CASSLQGAGNSPLHF | TGCGCCAGCAGCTTACAGGGGGCAGGTAATTCACCCCTCCACTTT | TRBD1 | TRBJ1-6 | TRBV5-1 | -
CASSVAGTAEAFF | TGTGCCAGCAGCGTAGCTGGCACAGCTGAAGCTTTCTTT | - | TRBJ1-1 | TRBV9 | -
CASSQAVDTQYF | TGCGCCAGCAGCCAGGCCGTGGATACGCAGTATTTT | - | TRBJ2-3 | TRBV4-1 | -
CSVLLQASLNTEAFF | TGCAGCGTCCTGTTGCAGGCGAGCTTGAACACTGAAGCTTTCTTT | - | TRBJ1-1 | TRBV29-1 | -
CASNPAGGNSPLHF | TGTGCCAGTAACCCGGCAGGGGGAAATTCACCCCTCCACTTT | TRBD1 | TRBJ1-6 | TRBV19 | -
CASSSLTSGGRSGANVLTF | TGTGCCAGCAGTTCTTTGACTAGCGGGGGTCGCTCTGGGGCCAACGTCCTGACTTTC | TRBD2 | TRBJ2-6 | TRBV28 | few
CASSPNRGGTDTQYF | TGTGCCAGCAGTCCTAACAGGGGGGGCACAGATACGCAGTATTTT | TRBD1 | TRBJ2-3 | TRBV6-6 | -
CAWSPGQEGTDTQYF | TGTGCCTGGAGCCCCGGGCAGGAGGGGACAGATACGCAGTATTTT | - | TRBJ2-3 | TRBV30 | -
CASSHHWDRGSPLHF | TGTGCCAGCAGCCATCATTGGGACAGGGGTTCACCCCTCCACTTT | TRBD1 | TRBJ1-6 | TRBV7-2 | -
CASRRQDTGELFF | TGTGCCAGCAGACGACAAGACACCGGGGAGCTGTTTTTT | - | TRBJ2-2 | TRBV7-8 | -
CASSVEEANSPLHF | TGTGCCAGCAGCGTGGAGGAGGCTAATTCACCCCTCCACTTT | - | TRBJ1-6 | TRBV9 | -
CSSSSVPRQDNPYEQYF | TGTTCCAGCAGCTCGGTACCCCGACAGGATAACCCCTACGAGCAGTACTTC | - | TRBJ2-7 | TRBV7-9 | -
CASSLETSSYNSPLHF | TGTGCCAGCAGCCTCGAGACTAGCTCCTATAATTCACCCCTCCACTTT | - | TRBJ1-6 | TRBV5-4 | -
CASSVGSRGQPQHF | TGTGCCAGCAGCGTTGGCAGTAGGGGTCAGCCCCAGCATTTT | - | TRBJ1-5 | TRBV9 | once
CASSQAGNEQFF | TGTGCCAGCTCACAGGCTGGGAATGAGCAGTTCTTC | - | TRBJ2-1 | TRBV19 | few
CASSAIAGALFTDTQYF | TGTGCCAGCAGCGCAATAGCGGGGGCTCTCTTTACAGATACGCAGTATTTT | TRBD2 | TRBJ2-3 | TRBV7-8 | -
CASSLGGTGYYEQFF | TGTGCCAGCAGCTTAGGTGGGACAGGGTATTATGAGCAGTTCTTC | TRBD1 | TRBJ2-1 | TRBV7-9 | -